This is a list of T cell receptor beta chains from one sample in a study of vaccination and CD4 T cells after COVID-19. No antigen is known for these receptors. MiXCR, applied by TCRdb to the PCR reads, yields one record per CDR3 protein. The sample has 7,000 to 8,500 distinct CDR3 sequences, around 46% seen once. Sequenced input: CD4+ T cells from blood, cultured in vitro. Receptors were obtained from a human donor in good health. Both conserved end residues are part of each CDR3. The D gene is left open where the match is weak. Size is omitted from some rows. Given values are once, few, many or a class for expanded clones.

CDR3 DNA: TGCAGTGCTGCCGGGACAGAGAATTCACCCCTCCACTTT
CDR3 protein: CSAAGTENSPLHF
V gene: TRBV20-1
D gene: TRBD1
J gene: TRBJ1-6
clone size: NA

CDR3 DNA: TGTGCCAGCAGTGACCCTCCGGATACCCAGTACTTC
CDR3 protein: CASSDPPDTQYF
V gene: TRBV25-1
D gene: NA
J gene: TRBJ2-5
clone size: few

CDR3 DNA: TGTGCCAGCAGCTTGGGGCTGCATGGCTACACCTTC
CDR3 protein: CASSLGLHGYTF
V gene: TRBV5-8
D gene: NA
J gene: TRBJ1-2
clone size: NA

CDR3 DNA: TGTGCCAGTTTCGTGAACTATGGCTACACCTTC
CDR3 protein: CASFVNYGYTF
V gene: TRBV19
D gene: NA
J gene: TRBJ1-2
clone size: NA

CDR3 DNA: TGTGCCAGCAGTGCCTTTGACACTAACTATGGCTACACCTTC
CDR3 protein: CASSAFDTNYGYTF
V gene: TRBV2
D gene: NA
J gene: TRBJ1-2
clone size: NA

CDR3 DNA: TGTGCCAGCAGCTTAATAACGTCCACTGAAGCTTTCTTT
CDR3 protein: CASSLITSTEAFF
V gene: TRBV7-6
D gene: NA
J gene: TRBJ1-1
clone size: NA

CDR3 DNA: TGTGCCAGCAGTTACTATTGGGGACCAACTAATGAAAAACTGTTTTTT
CDR3 protein: CASSYYWGPTNEKLFF
V gene: TRBV6-5
D gene: NA
J gene: TRBJ1-4
clone size: NA

CDR3 DNA: TGTGCCAGTAGTATTCGCGGGACAGGGGACTTAGGTCAGCCCCAGCATTTT
CDR3 protein: CASSIRGTGDLGQPQHF
V gene: TRBV19
D gene: TRBD1
J gene: TRBJ1-5
clone size: NA

CDR3 DNA: TGTGCCAGCAGGGAGCACTACGAGCAGTACTTC
CDR3 protein: CASREHYEQYF
V gene: TRBV2
D gene: NA
J gene: TRBJ2-7
clone size: NA

CDR3 DNA: TGTGCCAGCAGTGGGGACAGCGGCGCCCCCACAGATACGCAGTATTTT
CDR3 protein: CASSGDSGAPTDTQYF
V gene: TRBV6-4
D gene: TRBD1
J gene: TRBJ2-3
clone size: NA

CDR3 DNA: TGTGCCAGCAGTTACTCGATTCGGGGAGGAGAATCACCCCTCCACTTT
CDR3 protein: CASSYSIRGGESPLHF
V gene: TRBV6-5
D gene: NA
J gene: TRBJ1-6
clone size: few

CDR3 DNA: TGTGCCAGCAGCTTAGTTGGGGGCGAGTCCTACTACGAGCAGTACTTC
CDR3 protein: CASSLVGGESYYEQYF
V gene: TRBV7-8
D gene: NA
J gene: TRBJ2-7
clone size: NA

CDR3 DNA: TGTGCCAGCAGTTTACAGCGGGGGGGCTTTGACGAGCAGTACTTC
CDR3 protein: CASSLQRGGFDEQYF
V gene: TRBV6-5
D gene: TRBD2
J gene: TRBJ2-7
clone size: NA

CDR3 DNA: TGCGCCAGCAGCCAAGATCTGGGGCCGAGTTATGGCTACACCTTC
CDR3 protein: CASSQDLGPSYGYTF
V gene: TRBV4-3
D gene: NA
J gene: TRBJ1-2
clone size: NA

CDR3 DNA: TGCAGTGCTAGCGGACAGGTCGGGGAGACCCAGTACTTC
CDR3 protein: CSASGQVGETQYF
V gene: TRBV20-1
D gene: TRBD1
J gene: TRBJ2-5
clone size: NA

CDR3 DNA: TGCAGTGCTAGACCAGGGACGGACAACTATGGCTACACCTTC
CDR3 protein: CSARPGTDNYGYTF
V gene: TRBV20-1
D gene: NA
J gene: TRBJ1-2
clone size: NA

CDR3 DNA: TGTGCCAGCAGTGCGGACACTGAAGCTTTCTTT
CDR3 protein: CASSADTEAFF
V gene: TRBV2
D gene: NA
J gene: TRBJ1-1
clone size: NA

CDR3 DNA: TGTGCCTGGAAACCGGGGGGGTATAGCAATCAGCCCCAGCATTTT
CDR3 protein: CAWKPGGYSNQPQHF
V gene: TRBV30
D gene: NA
J gene: TRBJ1-5
clone size: NA

CDR3 DNA: TGTGCCAGCAGCCAGGTGGGTCTGCGGCCCCAGCATTTT
CDR3 protein: CASSQVGLRPQHF
V gene: TRBV6-1
D gene: NA
J gene: TRBJ1-5
clone size: NA

CDR3 DNA: TGTGCCAGCAGTGCTACAGGGGCGGCTTCACCCCTCCACTTT
CDR3 protein: CASSATGAASPLHF
V gene: TRBV27
D gene: TRBD1
J gene: TRBJ1-6
clone size: few

CDR3 DNA: TGTGCCAGCAGCTTAGCTGATATCGGGGACGGCACTGAAGCTTTCTTT
CDR3 protein: CASSLADIGDGTEAFF
V gene: TRBV7-9
D gene: NA
J gene: TRBJ1-1
clone size: NA

CDR3 DNA: TGTGCCAGCAGCCTTTCCGGTTCATCTGGAAACACCATATATTTT
CDR3 protein: CASSLSGSSGNTIYF
V gene: TRBV7-3
D gene: NA
J gene: TRBJ1-3
clone size: NA

CDR3 DNA: TGCAGTGCTAGTCCAGGGCTGAGCAATCAGCCCCAGCATTTT
CDR3 protein: CSASPGLSNQPQHF
V gene: TRBV20-1
D gene: NA
J gene: TRBJ1-5
clone size: few

CDR3 DNA: TGCGGAGCCGGGACAGCAAACTATGGCTACACCTTC
CDR3 protein: CGAGTANYGYTF
V gene: TRBV20-1
D gene: TRBD1
J gene: TRBJ1-2
clone size: few

CDR3 DNA: TGTGCCAGCAGCCAAGTGGAGGGGTTCTATGGCTACACCTTC
CDR3 protein: CASSQVEGFYGYTF
V gene: TRBV4-2
D gene: NA
J gene: TRBJ1-2
clone size: NA

CDR3 DNA: TGTGCCAGCAGTTACTCAAGCCGGGGAGGGTATAGCAATCAGCCCCAGCATTTT
CDR3 protein: CASSYSSRGGYSNQPQHF
V gene: TRBV6-5
D gene: NA
J gene: TRBJ1-5
clone size: few

CDR3 DNA: TGTGCCAGCAGTCAAGAGACAGTAGCTAACTATGGCTACACCTTC
CDR3 protein: CASSQETVANYGYTF
V gene: TRBV12-3/TRBV12-4
D gene: NA
J gene: TRBJ1-2
clone size: NA

CDR3 DNA: TGTGCCAGCAGCTTAGACACGAATCAGCCCCAGCATTTT
CDR3 protein: CASSLDTNQPQHF
V gene: TRBV7-2
D gene: NA
J gene: TRBJ1-5
clone size: few

CDR3 DNA: TGTGCCAGCAGCTTGGGGACGGAAGAGACCCAGTACTTC
CDR3 protein: CASSLGTEETQYF
V gene: TRBV11-3
D gene: NA
J gene: TRBJ2-5
clone size: NA

CDR3 DNA: TGTGCCAGCAGTCCCCCGGGACAGCCTAACTATGGCTACACCTTC
CDR3 protein: CASSPPGQPNYGYTF
V gene: TRBV27
D gene: TRBD1
J gene: TRBJ1-2
clone size: few

CDR3 DNA: TGCAGTGCTAGAGGGACAGTGAGGACGAACACTGAAGCTTTCTTT
CDR3 protein: CSARGTVRTNTEAFF
V gene: TRBV20-1
D gene: NA
J gene: TRBJ1-1
clone size: few

CDR3 DNA: TGTGCCAGTAGTATATCTTGGGGGGCGCGCAATTCACCCCTCCACTTT
CDR3 protein: CASSISWGARNSPLHF
V gene: TRBV19
D gene: NA
J gene: TRBJ1-6
clone size: NA

CDR3 DNA: TGTGCCAGCAGCAAGTCAGGGTCATGGGGACACACAGATACGCAGTATTTT
CDR3 protein: CASSKSGSWGHTDTQYF
V gene: TRBV7-2
D gene: NA
J gene: TRBJ2-3
clone size: few

CDR3 DNA: TGCGCCAGCAGCTTTCTTGCGGGGGAGACCCAGTACTTC
CDR3 protein: CASSFLAGETQYF
V gene: TRBV5-1
D gene: NA
J gene: TRBJ2-5
clone size: NA

CDR3 DNA: TGTGCCAGTAGTACGCAGGGAGTCGCCGGGGAGCTGTTTTTT
CDR3 protein: CASSTQGVAGELFF
V gene: TRBV19
D gene: NA
J gene: TRBJ2-2
clone size: few

CDR3 DNA: TGTGCCAGTAATCCCGGGACAGGGATCACCGGGGAGCTGTTTTTT
CDR3 protein: CASNPGTGITGELFF
V gene: TRBV19
D gene: TRBD1
J gene: TRBJ2-2
clone size: NA

CDR3 DNA: TGTGCCAGCAGTTACTCGCCAGGGGCAGGAAACACCATATATTTT
CDR3 protein: CASSYSPGAGNTIYF
V gene: TRBV6-2/TRBV6-3
D gene: NA
J gene: TRBJ1-3
clone size: NA

CDR3 DNA: TGTGCCAGCAGTGACTCGACTAGCGGGGATGACACCGGGGAGCTGTTTTTT
CDR3 protein: CASSDSTSGDDTGELFF
V gene: TRBV6-4
D gene: TRBD2
J gene: TRBJ2-2
clone size: NA

CDR3 DNA: TGTGCCAGCAGCCTACTAGCGGGGGCCTACGAGCAGTACTTC
CDR3 protein: CASSLLAGAYEQYF
V gene: TRBV7-3
D gene: TRBD2
J gene: TRBJ2-7
clone size: few

CDR3 DNA: TGTGCCATCAGTCCCCAGACAGGGGTTGGCCACGAGCAGTACTTC
CDR3 protein: CAISPQTGVGHEQYF
V gene: TRBV10-3
D gene: TRBD1
J gene: TRBJ2-7
clone size: NA